This T cell receptor beta chain originates from a study of Ad26.COV2.S vaccination and SARS-CoV-2 variants. Sample treatment: some 19 received Ad26.COV2.S at low or high dose, single or two shots; 5 received placebo; per-sample allocation not given. Each sample was drawn 63 days after the first injection (of vaccine or placebo). Ad26.COV2.S expressed prefusion-stabilized spike from the original Wuhan strain. Produced via immunoSEQ multiplex PCR; TCRdb's table is partial and in-frame only. The sample has hundreds of thousands of clones, around 87% seen once. This TCR derives from a person between 18 and 60 years old who received the Ad26.COV2.S COVID-19 vaccine or a placebo. This specimen was peripheral blood, taken in a trial of Ad26.COV2.S vaccine versus placebo.

The CDR3 loop reads CASSYSKGAGQYF. The DNA for the CDR3 is TGTGCCAGCAGTTACTCGAAGGGGGCAGGGCAGTATTTT. V gene TRBV6-5 combines with J gene TRBJ2-3; 7 bases align to TRBD1. This CDR3 region has 13 residues. Germline CDR1 MNHEY, CDR2 SVGAGI. With V trimmed by 0 bases and J by 11 bases, 5 bases remained unmatched.